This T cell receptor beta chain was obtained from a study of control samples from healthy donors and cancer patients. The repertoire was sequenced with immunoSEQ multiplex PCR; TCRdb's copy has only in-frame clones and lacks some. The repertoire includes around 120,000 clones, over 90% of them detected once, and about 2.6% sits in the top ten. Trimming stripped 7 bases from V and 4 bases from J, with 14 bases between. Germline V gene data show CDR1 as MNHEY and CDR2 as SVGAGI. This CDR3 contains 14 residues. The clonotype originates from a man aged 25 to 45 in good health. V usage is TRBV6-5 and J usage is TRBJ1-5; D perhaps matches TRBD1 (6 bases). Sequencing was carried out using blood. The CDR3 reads CASTGNRENQPQHF. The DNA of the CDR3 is TGTGCCAGCACTGGTAACAGGGAGAATCAGCCCCAGCATTTT.